Listed here are 20 T cell receptor beta chains from one sample, sequenced in a study of immune heterogeneity within non-small cell lung tumors listed by TCRdb under 2018. The TCR template was genomic DNA extracted from bulk tumor tissue, and 600 ng of gDNA was amplified for each sample. During surgery, multiple biopsies were taken from each primary tumor and placed as far apart as possible within the tumor mass. The study cohort was described as untreated, and patients were newly diagnosed NSCLC cases undergoing curative surgery. These reads were obtained on a HiSeq X Ten. The TCR beta CDR3 region was amplified with a multiplex PCR system, in which a first round of nine to eleven cycles was run using 32 V-gene forward and 13 J-gene reverse primers. TCRdb's own reprocessing of the public reads used fastp at Q25 and MiXCR and kept productive beta chains. Rows merge per CDR3 protein into single entries with the most common DNA and genes. The sample yields 14,000 to 15,000 distinct CDR3 sequences; 25% to 35% were counted once. Jointly, the top ten make up roughly 5.2% of the sample.

The sequencing sample was made of lung tumor tissue. All receptors derive from a man aged 40-55 years with non-small cell lung cancer.

This clonotype has a handful of counts. The rearrangement uses TRBV20-1 and TRBJ2-3, with D possibly matching TRBD1 (5 bases). CDR1 is DFQATT and CDR2 is SNEGSKA in the germline V gene (reference sequence). V lost 0 bases and J lost 0, with 7 bases in between. The CDR3 totals 14 residues. The CDR3 here is CSARDQGSTDTQYF. CDR3 DNA sequence: TGCAGTGCTAGAGACCAGGGAAGCACAGATACGCAGTATTTT.

At least ten counts were recorded for this clonotype. The chain links TRBV6-1 to TRBJ1-1; 8 bases line up with TRBD1. The J segment lost 3 bases and the V segment lost 3 bases, leaving 12 bases of the junction unmatched. Germline CDR1 MNHNS, CDR2 SASEGT. CDR3 length: 17 amino acids. The CDR3 bases are TGTGCCAGCAGTGAGTGGTTACAGGGGGTTTTGGACACTGAAGCTTTCTTT. Amino acids: CASSEWLQGVLDTEAFF.

This clonotype was observed a handful of times. A read error may explain this, as a much larger clone is one base away. Because the CDR3 is missing its conserved closing phenylalanine or tryptophan, this is likely a read error. The chain employs TRBV20-1 and TRBJ2-7; TRBD1 is a possible D gene (7 bases). Germline CDR1 DFQATT, CDR2 SNEGSKA (reference sequence). The CDR3 sequence is 14 residues long. Trimming left V 1 base short and J 2 bases short, with 12 bases between. This CDR3 is CSARVQGGTYEQYY. Here the CDR3 DNA reads TGCAGTGCTAGAGTGCAGGGGGGTACCTACGAGCAGTACTAC.

This clonotype was found a few times. This sequence joins TRBV6-1 and TRBJ2-2; D call uncertain. The V and J ends lost 3 bases and 1 base respectively, with 6 bases between them. The V gene's germline CDR1 is MNHNS and CDR2 SASEGT. CDR3 length equals 14 residues. CDR3 bases: TGTGCCAGCAGTGAGAACAGGAACACCGGGGAGCTGTTTTTT. Translated, it gives CASSENRNTGELFF.

Within the sample, this clonotype is medium-sized. The chain carries TRBV12-3 or TRBV12-4 and TRBJ2-7; possible D gene TRBD1, 9 bases. V lost 5 bases to trimming and J lost 6 bases, with 20 bases between them. CDR3 length: 15 amino acids. In nucleotides, the CDR3 is TGTGCCAGCAGTCCGGGGGGGACAGGGATAAGCGAGCAGTACTTC. As protein: CASSPGGTGISEQYF.

The V call is TRBV7-2, the J call TRBJ1-1; D ambiguous. The CDR3 has 13 residues. Germline V gene sequence: CDR1 SGHTA, CDR2 FQGNSA. The V end was cut by 5 bases, the J end by 1 base, with 8 bases between. This CDR3 reads CASSQQRNTEAFF. For the CDR3, the DNA is TGTGCCAGCAGCCAACAGAGGAACACTGAAGCTTTCTTT.

This clonotype is labeled as medium-sized. This rearrangement joins TRBV6-5 to TRBJ2-1, with D perhaps matching TRBD1 or TRBD2 (6 bases each). The CDR3 is 13 amino acids. The V gene's germline CDR1 is MNHEY and CDR2 SVGAGI. Trimming removed 2 bases at V and 9 bases at J, with 11 bases between. The CDR3 is CASSYRKGGEQFF. CDR3 nucleotide sequence: TGTGCCAGCAGTTACCGGAAGGGGGGTGAGCAGTTCTTC.

This clonotype was recorded at least ten times. The chain couples TRBV20-1 to TRBJ2-3; TRBD2 matches 8 bases. Germline V gene sequence: CDR1 DFQATT, CDR2 SNEGSKA (reference sequence). The CDR3 consists of 15 residues. CDR3 in amino acids: CGSNPLAGHTDTQYF. DNA for the CDR3: TGCGGATCCAACCCTTTAGCGGGACACACAGATACGCAGTATTTT.

In its sample, this clonotype was seen many times. The J gene is TRBJ1-6, the V gene TRBV27; D is perhaps TRBD1 (5 bases). CDR1 and CDR2 from the germline V gene are MNHEY and SMNVEV (reference sequence). The V and J ends lost 3 bases and 5 bases respectively, with 11 bases between them. This CDR3 contains 15 residues. The CDR3 DNA follows: TGTGCCAGCAGTTTCAACCTAGGGGATAATTCACCCCTCCACTTT. Encoded protein: CASSFNLGDNSPLHF.

The rearrangement uses TRBV6-2 or TRBV6-3 and TRBJ2-3; no definite D call. Trimming left V 6 bases short and J 6 bases short, with 10 bases between. There are 12 residues in the CDR3. Germline V gene lookup returns CDR1 MNHEY and CDR2 SVGEGT. CDR3 in amino acids: CASSPTGDTQYF. DNA of the CDR3: TGTGCCAGCAGCCCTACCGGGGATACGCAGTATTTT.

By its share, this clonotype is medium-sized (0.01 to 0.1%). This chain links TRBV7-2 with TRBJ1-3, with a weak D call TRBD1 (5 bases). This CDR3 has 15 amino acids. V gave up 2 bases and J gave up 2 bases, with 10 bases separating them. Germline lookup yields CDR1 SGHTA and CDR2 FQGNSA. The CDR3 here is CASSLSRGTGNTIYF. As DNA, the CDR3 is TGTGCCAGCAGCTTATCAAGGGGCACTGGAAACACCATATATTTT. The whole variable domain, filled in from reference TRBV7-2 and TRBJ1-3, reads GAGVSQSPSNKVTEKGKDVELRCDPISGHTALYWYRQSLGQGLEFLIYFQGNSAPDKSGLPSDRFSAERTGGSVSTLTIQRTQQEDSAVYLCASSLSRGTGNTIYFGEGSWLTVV.

In its sample, this clonotype ranks as medium-sized. The chain recombines TRBV12-3 or TRBV12-4 with TRBJ2-7, with a tentative D call TRBD1 (5 bases). V was pared by 3 bases and J by 0 bases, with 6 bases between. CDR3 length: 13 residues. The CDR3 DNA is TGTGCCAGCAGTTTCGACAGCTCCTACGAGCAGTACTTC. This translates into CASSFDSSYEQYF.

In its sample, this clonotype is medium-sized. The chain joins TRBV12-3 or TRBV12-4 to TRBJ2-7, with D perhaps matching TRBD2 (6 bases). The V end was cut by 3 bases, the J end by 3 bases, with 12 bases between. The CDR3 is 14 amino acids. Written as DNA, the CDR3 is TGTGCCAGCAGTTTCTCCGAGGGAGGCTACGAGCAGTACTTC. Its translation is CASSFSEGGYEQYF.

Concerning this clonotype: A read error may explain this, as a much larger clone is one base away. This chain uses TRBV5-1 with TRBJ2-7, with TRBD2 identical over 11 bases. The germline V gene encodes CDR1 SGHRS and CDR2 YFSETQ. The CDR3 spans 15 residues. The CDR3 nucleotides are TGCGCCAGCAGCTTTTATCTAGCGGGAGGCTACGAGCAGTGCTTC. Amino acids: CASSFYLAGGYEQCF.

In its sample, this clonotype was seen a few times. The chain carries TRBV7-9 and TRBJ2-1, with a tentative D call TRBD2 (6 bases). V lost 0 bases, J lost 7 bases, and 16 bases lay in between. This CDR3 is built from 16 residues. In germline, CDR1 is SEHNR, CDR2 FQNEAQ (reference sequence). CDR3 coding DNA: TGTGCCAGCAGCTTAGCGCTTACGGGAGTGGTAAATGAGCAGTTCTTC. This sequence encodes CASSLALTGVVNEQFF.

The chain couples TRBV7-8 to TRBJ2-6; 8 nucleotides line up with TRBD1. The CDR3 has 18 residues. Germline assignment: CDR1 SGHVS and CDR2 FQNEAQ. The junction had 12 bases not matched to a gene; V was cut back by 4 bases and J by 4 bases. CDR3 nucleotide sequence: TGTGCCAGCAGCTCGGCCCCCTGGACAGGGAGAGGGGCCAACGTCCTGACTTTC. Protein sequence: CASSSAPWTGRGANVLTF.

This clonotype was counted at least ten times. The J gene is TRBJ2-1, the V gene TRBV6-1, with D possibly being TRBD1 or TRBD2 (5 bases each). The CDR3 contains 16 residues. CDR1 and CDR2 (germline): MNHNS, SASEGT. The ends were cut back, 4 bases at V and 0 bases at J, with 13 bases in the middle. The CDR3 loop is CASSGTGTSSYNEQFF. The CDR3, as DNA: TGTGCCAGCAGTGGAACCGGGACCAGCTCCTACAATGAGCAGTTCTTC.

Relative to its sample, this clonotype is medium-sized. CDR3 amino acids: CASSIGPRNTEAFF. The CDR3, as DNA: TGTGCCAGTAGTATAGGTCCGAGGAACACTGAAGCTTTCTTT. V usage is TRBV19 and J usage is TRBJ1-1; the D is unclear. Germline V gene data show CDR1 as LNHDA and CDR2 as SQIVND (reference sequence). The CDR3 spans 14 residues. Trimming stripped 1 base from V and 1 base from J, with 7 bases between.

At least ten counts were recorded for this clonotype. This chain joins TRBV27 and TRBJ1-5, with D unclear. The CDR3 consists of 15 residues. Trimming shortened V by 5 bases and J by 1 base, and 12 bases separated the two germline ends. Germline assignment: CDR1 MNHEY and CDR2 SMNVEV (reference sequence). Written as DNA, the CDR3 is TGTGCCAGCAGTGAAGGGAGGTGGAGCAATCAGCCCCAGCATTTT. Amino acid sequence: CASSEGRWSNQPQHF.

This clonotype appeared many times. The gene calls are TRBV12-3 or TRBV12-4 and TRBJ2-2; no definite D call. This CDR3 is built from 15 residues. The V end lost 6 bases, the J end lost 1 base, and 12 bases lay between the germline ends. DNA for the CDR3: TGTGCCAGCAGCCCTAGAATGGGGAACACCGGGGAGCTGTTTTTT. This gives the protein CASSPRMGNTGELFF.